This T cell receptor (beta chain) was sequenced in a study of shared clonotypes between healthy human individuals. General study results and limits: Expectations were that clonotype sharing among donors would be affected by sequencing depth.

Germline values: CDR1 SGHRS, CDR2 YFSETQ. V gave up 4 bases and J gave up 8 bases; unmatched junction bases: 7. CDR3 length: 15 amino acids. Around 91 million PBMCs were counted before genomic DNA extraction. In the case of this clone: Its antigen is undetermined.

Assay execution proceeded at the deep level. The protocol was immunoSEQ multiplex PCR, while the TCRdb copy is restricted to in-frame clones and leaves out a portion. The sample holds some 480,000 clones; 70% to 80% are singletons and the top ten take roughly 12%. The sequence derives from a woman in her thirties or forties in good health. Some clones in this sample may be carry-over from other donors' samples. The chain employs TRBV5-1 and TRBJ2-1, with 12 nucleotides matching TRBD2. Specimen: PBMCs. This chain's CDR3 is CASSPRTSGMHEQFF. The CDR3 nucleotides are TGCGCCAGCAGCCCCAGGACTAGCGGGATGCATGAGCAGTTCTTC.